This T cell receptor beta chain was captured in a study of T cell responses to AZD1222 COVID-19 vaccine. Assay used: immunoSEQ multiplex PCR; TCRdb lists only in-frame clones, some missing. There are around 100,000 clones in the sample; around 86% occur only once, and 3.3% lies in the top ten. The sequenced sample was peripheral blood, obtained 28 days after the second dose of the MenACWY control vaccine. This receptor was taken from an adult who received the MenACWY meningococcal vaccine as a control.

CDR3 DNA sequence: TGTGCCAGCCGGGGGAGTTATATCACCGGGGAGCTGTTTTTT. Residues: CASRGSYITGELFF. The rearrangement links TRBV14 to TRBJ2-2; possibly TRBD2 for D (6 bases). This CDR3 has 14 amino acids. CDR1 and CDR2 (germline): SGHDN, FVKESK. V lost 8 bases and J 4 bases, leaving 14 bases between the germline ends. Complete variable domain (other parts from reference TRBV14 and TRBJ2-2): EAGVTQFPSHSVIEKGQTVTLRCDPISGHDNLYWYRRVMGKEIKFLLHFVKESKQDESGMPNNRFLAERTGGTYSTLKVQPAELEDSGVYFCASRGSYITGELFFGEGSRLTVL.